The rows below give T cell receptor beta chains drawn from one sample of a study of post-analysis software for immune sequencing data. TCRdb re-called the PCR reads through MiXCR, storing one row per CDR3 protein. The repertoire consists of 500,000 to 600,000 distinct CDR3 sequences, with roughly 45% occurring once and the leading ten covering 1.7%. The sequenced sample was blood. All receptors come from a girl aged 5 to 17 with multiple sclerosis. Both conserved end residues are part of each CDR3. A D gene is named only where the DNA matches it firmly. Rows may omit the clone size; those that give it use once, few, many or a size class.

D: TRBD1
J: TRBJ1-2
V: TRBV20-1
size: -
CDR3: CSARPRDRANYGYTF
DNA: TGCAGTGCCCGTCCCCGGGACAGGGCTAACTATGGCTACACCTTC

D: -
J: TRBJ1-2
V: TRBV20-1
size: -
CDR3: CSARTSIGDGYTF
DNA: TGCAGTGCTAGAACCTCTATAGGGGACGGCTACACCTTC

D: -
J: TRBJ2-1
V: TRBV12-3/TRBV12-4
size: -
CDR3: CASRRTEDNEQFF
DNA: TGTGCCAGCAGGCGGACAGAGGACAATGAGCAGTTCTTC

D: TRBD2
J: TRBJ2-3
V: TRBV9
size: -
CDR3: CASSVEGSGGTPSTDTQYF
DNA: TGTGCCAGCAGCGTAGAGGGTAGCGGGGGGACTCCTAGCACAGATACGCAGTATTTT

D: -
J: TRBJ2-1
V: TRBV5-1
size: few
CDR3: CASSLEGVGRNEQFF
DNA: TGCGCCAGCAGCTTGGAGGGGGTGGGGCGTAATGAGCAGTTCTTC

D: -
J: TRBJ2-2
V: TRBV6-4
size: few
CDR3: CASSDGGATGERFF
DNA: TGTGCCAGCAGTGACGGGGGGGCCACCGGGGAGCGGTTTTTT

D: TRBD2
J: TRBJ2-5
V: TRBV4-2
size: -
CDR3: CASSQGLAGRYQETQYF
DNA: TGTGCCAGCAGCCAGGGACTAGCGGGGAGGTACCAAGAGACCCAGTACTTC

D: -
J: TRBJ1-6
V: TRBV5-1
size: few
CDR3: CASSLVGGLSSYNSPLHF
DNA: TGCGCCAGCAGCTTGGTTGGAGGGCTGAGCTCCTATAATTCACCCCTCCACTTT

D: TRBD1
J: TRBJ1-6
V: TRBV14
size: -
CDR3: CASSYRQGASRPPLHF
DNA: TGTGCCAGCAGCTATCGACAGGGGGCTTCGCGCCCACCCCTCCACTTT

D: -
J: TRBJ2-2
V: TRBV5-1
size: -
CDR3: CASTLGPPRTGELFF
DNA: TGCGCCAGCACCTTGGGACCTCCCCGAACCGGGGAGCTGTTTTTT